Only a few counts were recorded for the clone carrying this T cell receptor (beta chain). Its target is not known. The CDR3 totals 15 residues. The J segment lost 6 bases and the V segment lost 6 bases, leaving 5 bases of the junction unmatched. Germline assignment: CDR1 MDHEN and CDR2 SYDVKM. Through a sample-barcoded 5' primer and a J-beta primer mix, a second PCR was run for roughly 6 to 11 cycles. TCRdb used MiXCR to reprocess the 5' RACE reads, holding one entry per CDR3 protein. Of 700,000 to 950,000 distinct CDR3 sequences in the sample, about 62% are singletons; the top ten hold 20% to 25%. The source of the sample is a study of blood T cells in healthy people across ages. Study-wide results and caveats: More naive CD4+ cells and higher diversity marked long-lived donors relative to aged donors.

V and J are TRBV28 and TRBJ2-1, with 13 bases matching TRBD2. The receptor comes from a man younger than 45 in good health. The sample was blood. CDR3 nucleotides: TGTGCCAGCAGCTTAAGACTAGCGGGGGGCAATGAGCAGTTCTTC. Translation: CASSLRLAGGNEQFF.